The present TCR beta chain was sequenced within a study of Tregs in tolerant kidney transplant recipients. TCRdb's copy holds only in-frame clones and misses some; the assay was immunoSEQ multiplex PCR. The repertoire holds 110,000 or so clones, with 90% as singletons. Details on this clone: Its specificity is unknown.

Study outcomes and limitations: Biological reproducibility was not directly addressed in this study. Nucleotide sequences could not be compared across some patients' samples due to primer changes.

The CDR3 consists of 15 residues. Germline-derived CDR1 and CDR2 are MNHEY and SVGAGI. Trimming took 0 bases from V and 5 from J, leaving 10 bases between them. The origin of this receptor is a human donor who received a combined kidney and bone marrow transplant. The chain recombines TRBV6-5 with TRBJ1-4; D is possibly TRBD1 (6 bases). The sample consisted of CD4+ T cells from blood, taken before the transplant. The CDR3 DNA sequence: TGTGCCAGCAGTTACTCCGGGACACGGAATGAAAAACTGTTTTTT. Its protein product is CASSYSGTRNEKLFF.